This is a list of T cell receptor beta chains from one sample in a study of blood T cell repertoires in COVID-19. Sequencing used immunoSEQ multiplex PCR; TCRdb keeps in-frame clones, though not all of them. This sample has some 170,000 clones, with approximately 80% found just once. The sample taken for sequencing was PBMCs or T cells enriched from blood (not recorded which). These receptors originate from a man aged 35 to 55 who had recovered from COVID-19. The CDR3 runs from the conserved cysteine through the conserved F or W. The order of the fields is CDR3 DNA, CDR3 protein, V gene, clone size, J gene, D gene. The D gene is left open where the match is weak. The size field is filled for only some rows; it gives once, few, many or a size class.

CDR3nt: TGTGCCAGCAGCCCCGGACAGGCCGATTCACCCCTCCACTTT
CDR3aa: CASSPGQADSPLHF
v_gene: TRBV5-4
abundance: .
j_gene: TRBJ1-6
d_gene: TRBD1

CDR3nt: TGTGCCAGTAGTGTGACAGGGGACTATGGCTACACCTTC
CDR3aa: CASSVTGDYGYTF
v_gene: TRBV19
abundance: .
j_gene: TRBJ1-2
d_gene: TRBD1

CDR3nt: TGCGCCAGCAGGGACGGGGGGGCCGCGGAGACCCAGTACTTC
CDR3aa: CASRDGGAAETQYF
v_gene: TRBV5-1
abundance: .
j_gene: TRBJ2-5
d_gene: TRBD2

CDR3nt: TGTGCCAGCTCACTTCAACAGGGGGGATACTATGGCTACACCTTC
CDR3aa: CASSLQQGGYYGYTF
v_gene: TRBV18
abundance: .
j_gene: TRBJ1-2
d_gene: TRBD1

CDR3nt: TGCAGCGTTGAAGTAGCGGGGGCAGATACGCAGTATTTT
CDR3aa: CSVEVAGADTQYF
v_gene: TRBV29-1
abundance: .
j_gene: TRBJ2-3
d_gene: TRBD2

CDR3nt: TGTGCCAGCAGGTCGCGGGGGAACACTGAAGCTTTCTTT
CDR3aa: CASRSRGNTEAFF
v_gene: TRBV12-3/TRBV12-4
abundance: .
j_gene: TRBJ1-1
d_gene: .

CDR3nt: TGTGCCAGCAGTTCCGGGCAGGGAAGTTTATATGGCTACACCTTC
CDR3aa: CASSSGQGSLYGYTF
v_gene: TRBV6-5
abundance: .
j_gene: TRBJ1-2
d_gene: .

CDR3nt: TGTGCCAGCCAGACAGGGCCTGGAAACACCATATATTTT
CDR3aa: CASQTGPGNTIYF
v_gene: TRBV9
abundance: few
j_gene: TRBJ1-3
d_gene: TRBD1

CDR3nt: TGTGCCAGCAGCTACGGGCAGGGGGTTGCACCCCTCCACTTT
CDR3aa: CASSYGQGVAPLHF
v_gene: TRBV7-6
abundance: once
j_gene: TRBJ1-6
d_gene: TRBD1

CDR3nt: TGTGCCAGCAGTTTCGGGGGAAACCTAGGTTATGGCTACACCTTC
CDR3aa: CASSFGGNLGYGYTF
v_gene: TRBV25-1
abundance: .
j_gene: TRBJ1-2
d_gene: .

CDR3nt: TGTGCCAGCAGTTTTGGCACAGCGAACACTGAAGCTTTCTTT
CDR3aa: CASSFGTANTEAFF
v_gene: TRBV27
abundance: .
j_gene: TRBJ1-1
d_gene: .

CDR3nt: TGTGCCAGCAGCTTAGACAGGAACACAGATACGCAGTATTTT
CDR3aa: CASSLDRNTDTQYF
v_gene: TRBV7-2
abundance: .
j_gene: TRBJ2-3
d_gene: .

CDR3nt: TGCGCCAGCAGTTGGGGAGGGACAGGGGACGGCTACACCTTC
CDR3aa: CASSWGGTGDGYTF
v_gene: TRBV5-1
abundance: once
j_gene: TRBJ1-2
d_gene: TRBD1

CDR3nt: TGTGCCAGCAGTTTCGGGAAAGAAACCGGGGAGCTGTTTTTT
CDR3aa: CASSFGKETGELFF
v_gene: TRBV27
abundance: many
j_gene: TRBJ2-2
d_gene: .

CDR3nt: TGTGCCAGTAGTACGGAGGGGGAAGGGGGCTACTCCTACGAGCAGTACTTC
CDR3aa: CASSTEGEGGYSYEQYF
v_gene: TRBV19
abundance: once
j_gene: TRBJ2-7
d_gene: .

CDR3nt: TGTGCCAGCAGCTTCGCCCTGCAGGGGATCACAGATACGCAGTATTTT
CDR3aa: CASSFALQGITDTQYF
v_gene: TRBV13
abundance: few
j_gene: TRBJ2-3
d_gene: .

CDR3nt: TGTGCCAGCAGCAAGACAAGTGTACAGGGAGGGGCCTATGGCTACACCTTC
CDR3aa: CASSKTSVQGGAYGYTF
v_gene: TRBV7-9
abundance: .
j_gene: TRBJ1-2
d_gene: .

CDR3nt: TGTGCCAGCAGCCGCCGGACTAGCGGGGGGGCAGGCGAGCAGTTCTTC
CDR3aa: CASSRRTSGGAGEQFF
v_gene: TRBV7-2
abundance: .
j_gene: TRBJ2-1
d_gene: TRBD2